Listed below are T cell receptor beta chains from one sample, sequenced in a study of OX40 agonist ivuxolimab in advanced cancers. The table came from immunoSEQ multiplex PCR; TCRdb's copy has only in-frame clones and leaves some out. The sample has about 100,000 clones, approximately 90% seen once. This specimen consisted of CD4+ or CD8+ T cells sorted from blood, obtained in a trial of the OX40 agonist ivuxolimab. The receptors stem from an adult with an advanced solid tumor such as melanoma, head and neck, liver or kidney cancer. Both conserved end residues are part of each CDR3. The D gene is left open where the match is weak. A row's size may be missing; if present it is once, few, many or a size class.

d_gene	len	j_gene	v_gene	abundance	CDR3aa	CDR3nt
-	11	TRBJ2-1	TRBV5-1	once	CASTGGVSKFF	TGCGCCAGCACCGGCGGGGTCAGCAAGTTCTTC
-	15	TRBJ1-4	TRBV13	-	CASSSAAGAGEKLFF	TGTGCCAGCAGCTCCGCCGCCGGGGCAGGGGAAAAACTGTTTTTT
-	17	TRBJ2-7	TRBV29-1	-	CSVEPVSLQLNYYEQYF	TGCAGCGTTGAGCCGGTATCATTACAACTCAACTACTACGAGCAGTACTTC
-	14	TRBJ1-6	TRBV9	-	CASSARTLNSPLHF	TGTGCCAGCAGCGCACGGACACTTAATTCACCCCTCCACTTT
TRBD1	16	TRBJ2-5	TRBV19	-	CASSILGTGARETQYF	TGTGCCAGTAGTATATTAGGGACAGGGGCACGGGAGACCCAGTACTTC
TRBD1	13	TRBJ1-1	TRBV30	-	CAWGQGGGTEAFF	TGTGCCTGGGGACAGGGAGGTGGCACTGAAGCTTTCTTT
-	15	TRBJ1-1	TRBV7-8	-	CASSLNRQVNTEAFF	TGTGCCAGCAGCCTAAATCGACAGGTGAACACTGAAGCTTTCTTT
TRBD2	15	TRBJ2-1	TRBV7-2	-	CASRTSGGVYNEQFF	TGTGCCAGCAGGACTAGCGGGGGGGTTTACAATGAGCAGTTCTTC
-	22	TRBJ2-7	TRBV21-1	-	CASPPVWHWGLAGVWYSYEQYF	TGTGCCAGCCCCCCGGTCTGGCATTGGGGACTAGCGGGAGTGTGGTATTCCTACGAGCAGTACTTC
TRBD1	14	TRBJ1-1	TRBV15	-	CATSGTGTDTEAFF	TGTGCCACCAGCGGGACAGGGACGGACACTGAAGCTTTCTTT
-	12	TRBJ1-2	TRBV5-1	-	CASSLDGVGYTF	TGCGCCAGCAGCTTGGACGGGGTTGGCTACACCTTC
-	17	TRBJ1-2	TRBV5-1	-	CASSLSPKSGANYGYTF	TGCGCCAGCAGCTTGTCCCCCAAGTCCGGAGCTAACTATGGCTACACCTTC
-	16	TRBJ1-1	TRBV7-8	-	CASSLVGGRGVTEAFF	TGTGCCAGCAGCTTAGTAGGGGGGCGCGGGGTTACTGAAGCTTTCTTT
TRBD2	14	TRBJ2-7	TRBV2	few	CASSEGGGTYEQYF	TGTGCCAGCAGTGAAGGGGGGGGTACCTACGAGCAGTACTTC
-	12	TRBJ1-5	TRBV7-9	-	CASSLGVQPQHF	TGTGCCAGCAGCTTAGGGGTTCAGCCCCAGCATTTT
-	17	TRBJ2-2	TRBV7-9	-	CASSLSGVVTNTGELFF	TGTGCCAGCAGCTTATCGGGGGTAGTGACGAACACCGGGGAGCTGTTTTTT
-	14	TRBJ1-5	TRBV27	-	CASSSWGGVQPQHF	TGTGCCAGCAGTTCTTGGGGAGGGGTTCAGCCCCAGCATTTT
-	15	TRBJ1-4	TRBV5-1	-	CASSLSQGSNEKLFF	TGCGCCAGCAGCCTTTCACAGGGCTCTAATGAAAAACTGTTTTTT
-	14	TRBJ2-3	TRBV19	-	CASTPRGVADTQYF	TGTGCCAGTACTCCCCGGGGAGTTGCAGATACGCAGTATTTT
-	14	TRBJ2-5	TRBV7-6	-	CASSLVGREETQYF	TGTGCCAGCAGCTTAGTAGGCAGGGAAGAGACCCAGTACTTC
-	15	TRBJ1-4	TRBV2	-	CASSDGSGVWEKLFF	TGTGCCAGCAGTGATGGTTCAGGAGTATGGGAGAAACTGTTTTTT
-	14	TRBJ2-3	TRBV11-2	-	CASSHYVPTDTQYF	TGTGCCAGCAGCCATTATGTCCCCACAGATACGCAGTATTTT
-	15	TRBJ1-1	TRBV25-1	-	CASSPHRGLHTEAFF	TGTGCCAGCAGTCCCCACCGCGGACTCCACACTGAAGCTTTCTTT
-	15	TRBJ2-2	TRBV19	-	CASKGLNANTGELFF	TGTGCCAGTAAGGGGCTCAACGCGAACACCGGGGAGCTGTTTTTT
-	13	TRBJ2-7	TRBV6-5	-	CASSQTANGEQYF	TGTGCCAGCAGTCAAACAGCGAACGGGGAGCAGTACTTC
-	15	TRBJ1-5	TRBV5-8	few	CASSRRGDYTQPQHF	TGTGCCAGCAGCCGCCGCGGGGATTACACTCAGCCCCAGCATTTT